The rows below give T cell receptor beta chains drawn from one sample of a study of cytomegalovirus exposure and HLA in healthy donors. Data came from immunoSEQ multiplex PCR; TCRdb stores just in-frame clones and leaves some out. The top ten hold 2.5% to 3% of the sample, which has roughly 180,000 clones, about four fifths seen once. What was sequenced was PBMCs. The receptors derive from a female donor in good health and CMV-seronegative. The CDR3 runs from the conserved cysteine through the conserved F or W. D genes are given only for firm matches. The size field is filled for only some rows; it gives once, few, many or a size class.

>NA|TRBD1|TRBV11-3|TRBJ1-1
CASSSARQGNTEAFF
TGTGCCAGCAGCTCAGCCAGACAGGGCAACACTGAAGCTTTCTTT
>medium-sized|NA|TRBV7-9|TRBJ2-7
CASRRGTASSYEQYF
TGTGCCAGCAGACGCGGGACCGCAAGCTCCTACGAGCAGTACTTC
>once|TRBD1|TRBV19|TRBJ2-3
CASSIGTGSIHISLLDTQYF
TGTGCCAGTAGTATAGGGACAGGTTCAATCCACATTTCCCTTTTGGATACGCAGTATTTT
>NA|TRBD2|TRBV9|TRBJ2-7
CASSVGKAGPDYEQYF
TGTGCCAGCAGCGTAGGGAAAGCGGGACCCGATTACGAGCAGTACTTC
>NA|NA|TRBV6-1|TRBJ1-2
CASSEGPVWGYTF
TGTGCCAGCAGTGAAGGGCCAGTTTGGGGCTACACCTTC
>NA|NA|TRBV6-5|TRBJ1-6
CASSYHPTGRNSPLHF
TGTGCCAGCAGTTACCATCCGACGGGTCGGAATTCACCCCTCCACTTT
>NA|TRBD2|TRBV28|TRBJ2-1
CASSLGASGIIYNEQFF
TGTGCCAGCAGTTTAGGGGCTAGCGGGATCATCTACAATGAGCAGTTCTTC
>NA|NA|TRBV7-2|TRBJ2-7
CASSSTPGYEQYF
TGTGCCAGCAGCTCCACCCCGGGCTACGAGCAGTACTTC
>NA|NA|TRBV5-1|TRBJ2-1
CASSLASGSNNEQFF
TGCGCCAGCAGCTTGGCCTCGGGGAGCAACAATGAGCAGTTCTTC
>NA|TRBD2|TRBV7-9|TRBJ2-7
CASSLGEGPYEQYF
TGTGCCAGCAGCTTAGGGGAGGGGCCCTACGAGCAGTACTTC
>few|TRBD1|TRBV6-5|TRBJ1-1
CASRDSRNTEAFF
TGTGCCAGTAGGGACAGCCGGAACACTGAAGCTTTCTTT
>NA|TRBD2|TRBV28|TRBJ2-1
CASRGTSGDTYNEQFF
TGTGCCAGCAGAGGGACTAGCGGAGATACTTACAATGAGCAGTTCTTC
>NA|NA|TRBV9|TRBJ2-1
CASSVGLTYNEQFF
TGTGCCAGCAGCGTAGGACTCACCTACAATGAGCAGTTCTTC
>NA|NA|TRBV20-1|TRBJ2-1
CSARIGEQFF
TGCAGTGCCAGGATCGGTGAGCAGTTCTTC
>once|NA|TRBV7-2|TRBJ2-1
CASSLFPGVLYNEQFF
TGTGCCAGCAGCTTATTCCCGGGGGTTCTCTACAATGAGCAGTTCTTC
>NA|TRBD2|TRBV5-1|TRBJ2-7
CASSLAELAGVDEQYF
TGCGCCAGCAGCTTGGCGGAACTAGCGGGAGTTGACGAGCAGTACTTC
>NA|TRBD1|TRBV4-1|TRBJ1-4
CASSQPDRDNEKLFF
TGCGCCAGCAGCCAACCGGACAGGGATAATGAAAAACTGTTTTTT
>NA|TRBD2|TRBV14|TRBJ2-1
CASSPSGLAAYNEQFF
TGTGCCAGCAGCCCTTCCGGACTAGCGGCCTACAATGAGCAGTTCTTC
>NA|TRBD2|TRBV6-5|TRBJ2-2
CASSSGTSGGAGELFF
TGTGCCAGCAGTTCCGGGACTAGCGGGGGTGCCGGGGAGCTGTTTTTT
>NA|NA|TRBV5-4|TRBJ1-2
CASSRRDGINYGYTF
TGTGCCAGCAGCCGTCGCGACGGGATAAACTATGGCTACACCTTC
>NA|NA|TRBV7-2|TRBJ2-2
CASSPQGRDTGELFF
TGTGCCAGCAGCCCACAGGGTCGGGACACCGGGGAGCTGTTTTTT
>NA|NA|TRBV7-9|TRBJ2-5
CASSLGVQETQYF
TGTGCCAGCAGCTTAGGAGTCCAAGAGACCCAGTACTTC
>once|TRBD1|TRBV7-9|TRBJ2-7
CASSLGGQGGYEQYF
TGTGCCAGCAGCTTAGGGGGACAGGGTGGGTACGAGCAGTACTTC
>NA|TRBD1|TRBV11-2|TRBJ2-5
CASRQGQQETQYF
TGTGCCAGCAGACAGGGACAGCAAGAGACCCAGTACTTC
>NA|TRBD2|TRBV30|TRBJ2-7
CAWSPDILAGVANEQYF
TGTGCCTGGAGTCCAGATATTCTAGCGGGAGTTGCCAACGAGCAGTACTTC
>NA|NA|TRBV11-3|TRBJ1-6
CASTGQNSPLHF
TGTGCCAGCACCGGACAGAATTCACCCCTCCACTTT
>NA|TRBD1|TRBV10-3|TRBJ2-1
CAISEYERQGQFF
TGTGCCATCAGTGAGTACGAGCGACAGGGACAGTTCTTC
>NA|TRBD2|TRBV18|TRBJ2-1
CASSLAGPYNEQFF
TGTGCCAGCTCCCTAGCGGGGCCCTACAATGAGCAGTTCTTC
>NA|TRBD2|TRBV7-2|TRBJ2-1
CASSSRTASGRHEQFF
TGTGCCAGCAGCTCACGTACGGCTAGCGGGAGGCATGAGCAGTTCTTC
>NA|NA|TRBV19|TRBJ1-1
CASSKIHGGGAFF
TGTGCCAGTAGCAAAATCCACGGGGGTGGAGCTTTCTTT
>few|TRBD1|TRBV9|TRBJ2-6
CASSVSGTGDSGANVLTF
TGTGCCAGCAGCGTATCTGGGACAGGTGACTCTGGGGCCAACGTCCTGACTTTC
>NA|TRBD2|TRBV2|TRBJ2-7
CASSGLGLANVSYEQYF
TGTGCCAGCAGTGGTTTGGGACTAGCGAACGTCTCCTACGAGCAGTACTTC
>NA|TRBD2|TRBV4-1|TRBJ2-1
CASSLSGTSSHEQFF
TGCGCCAGCAGCCTTTCAGGGACTAGCAGTCATGAGCAGTTCTTC
>NA|NA|TRBV14|TRBJ2-1
CASSREEVAYNEQFF
TGTGCCAGCAGCCGCGAGGAAGTTGCCTACAATGAGCAGTTCTTC
>NA|TRBD2|TRBV2|TRBJ2-3
CASRESGRAADTQYF
TGTGCCAGCAGAGAAAGCGGGAGGGCAGCAGATACGCAGTATTTT
>many|TRBD1|TRBV4-1|TRBJ1-6
CASSDRGQTNSPLHF
TGCGCCAGCAGCGACAGGGGACAAACTAATTCACCCCTCCACTTT
>NA|NA|TRBV6-5|TRBJ1-2
CASSYGGTNYGYTF
TGTGCCAGCAGTTACGGCGGGACTAACTATGGCTACACCTTC
>NA|TRBD1|TRBV28|TRBJ1-2
CASRPGQGSNYGYTF
TGTGCCAGCAGACCGGGACAGGGTTCTAACTATGGCTACACCTTC
>NA|NA|TRBV5-1|TRBJ2-7
CASSLAQGLAFEQYF
TGCGCCAGCAGCTTGGCACAGGGATTGGCCTTCGAGCAGTACTTC
>NA|NA|TRBV5-5|TRBJ2-3
CASSLYTDTQYF
TGTGCCAGCAGCTTGTACACAGATACGCAGTATTTT
>NA|TRBD1|TRBV4-1|TRBJ1-1
CASSQRTGTLNTEAFF
TGCGCCAGCAGCCAAAGGACAGGGACCTTGAACACTGAAGCTTTCTTT
>NA|NA|TRBV5-4|TRBJ2-1
CASSLASSQIGKQFF
TGTGCCAGCAGCTTGGCTAGCTCCCAGATTGGGAAGCAGTTCTTC
>NA|TRBD2|TRBV5-1|TRBJ2-3
CASSIGAGVSTDTQYF
TGCGCCAGCAGCATAGGAGCGGGGGTAAGCACAGATACGCAGTATTTT
>few|TRBD1|TRBV19|TRBJ2-1
CASSIDGTGGSEQFF
TGTGCCAGTAGTATAGATGGGACAGGGGGCAGTGAGCAGTTCTTC
>NA|TRBD1|TRBV30|TRBJ1-1
CAWAPLDRALNTEAFF
TGTGCCTGGGCCCCCCTGGACAGGGCCCTGAACACTGAAGCTTTCTTT
>NA|TRBD2|TRBV7-6|TRBJ2-2
CASSGGLAGGPGELFF
TGTGCCAGCAGCGGAGGACTAGCGGGGGGGCCCGGGGAGCTGTTTTTT
>NA|NA|TRBV30|TRBJ1-2
CAWSTGGSDGYTF
TGTGCCTGGAGTACGGGGGGGTCTGATGGCTACACCTTC
>NA|NA|TRBV9|TRBJ2-7
CASSPHHALTREQYF
TGTGCCAGCAGCCCCCATCATGCCCTTACGAGGGAGCAGTACTTC
>NA|NA|TRBV7-9|TRBJ1-1
CSSSLVGLDSPDRTEAFF
TGTTCCAGCAGCTTGGTGGGGTTGGACAGCCCTGATAGGACTGAAGCTTTCTTT
>NA|NA|TRBV15|TRBJ1-1
CATSRGLGATEAFF
TGTGCCACCAGCAGAGGTTTGGGGGCCACTGAAGCTTTCTTT
>few|NA|TRBV10-1|TRBJ1-3
CDAGGNTIYF
TGCGACGCGGGGGGGAACACCATATATTTT
>once|NA|TRBV9|TRBJ2-3
CASSVGFSGPDTQYF
TGTGCCAGCAGCGTAGGGTTTTCAGGGCCAGATACGCAGTATTTT
>NA|NA|TRBV11-1|TRBJ2-7
CASSRRGYEQYF
TGTGCCAGCAGCCGGCGAGGGTACGAGCAGTACTTC
>NA|NA|TRBV5-1|TRBJ2-7
CASSLGYSVYEQYF
TGCGCCAGCAGCTTGGGGTATAGTGTCTACGAGCAGTACTTC
>NA|NA|TRBV5-1|TRBJ1-2
CASSYGLIKTGGYTF
TGCGCCAGCAGTTACGGACTGATCAAAACCGGTGGCTACACCTTC
>once|TRBD1|TRBV6-5|TRBJ1-2
CASSYSSGTGVGYTF
TGTGCCAGCAGTTACTCTTCCGGGACAGGGGTTGGCTACACCTTC
>NA|NA|TRBV4-1|TRBJ2-3
CASSQGQKAGTDTQYF
TGCGCCAGCAGCCAAGGCCAGAAAGCGGGCACAGATACGCAGTATTTT
>NA|NA|TRBV30|TRBJ2-1
CAWSVRGREVVDEQFF
TGTGCCTGGAGTGTAAGGGGGCGGGAAGTGGTCGATGAGCAGTTCTTC